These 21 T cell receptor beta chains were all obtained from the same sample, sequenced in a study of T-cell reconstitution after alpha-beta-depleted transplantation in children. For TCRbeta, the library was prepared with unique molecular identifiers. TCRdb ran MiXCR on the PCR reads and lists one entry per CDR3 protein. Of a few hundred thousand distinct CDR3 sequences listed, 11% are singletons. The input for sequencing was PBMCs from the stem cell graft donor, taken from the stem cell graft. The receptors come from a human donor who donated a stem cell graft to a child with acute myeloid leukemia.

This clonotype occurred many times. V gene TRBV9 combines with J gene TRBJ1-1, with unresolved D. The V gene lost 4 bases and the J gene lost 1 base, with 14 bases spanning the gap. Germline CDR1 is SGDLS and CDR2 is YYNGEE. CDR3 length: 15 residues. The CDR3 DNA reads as TGTGCCAGCAGCCCCGGGGTGTTGGGGAACACTGAAGCTTTCTTT. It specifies CASSPGVLGNTEAFF.

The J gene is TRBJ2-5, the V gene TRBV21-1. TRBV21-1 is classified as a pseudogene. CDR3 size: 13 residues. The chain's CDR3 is CASRCTTEETQYF. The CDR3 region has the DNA TGTGCCAGCAGATGTACTACCGAAGAGACCCAGTACTTC.

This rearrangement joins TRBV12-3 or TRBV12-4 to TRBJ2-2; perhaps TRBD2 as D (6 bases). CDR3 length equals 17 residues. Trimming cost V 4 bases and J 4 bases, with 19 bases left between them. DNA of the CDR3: TGTGCCAGCAGTTCAACTCCCACGGGGGTCGGCACCGGGGAGCTGTTTTTT. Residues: CASSSTPTGVGTGELFF.

CDR3 DNA: TGTGCCACCAGCAGAGGAGGGATGAACACTGAAGCTTTCTTT. This translates into CATSRGGMNTEAFF. The V call is TRBV15, the J call TRBJ1-1; D is unclear. Germline V gene lookup returns CDR1 LNHNV and CDR2 YYDKDF (reference sequence). Trimming left V 1 base short and J 0 bases short, with 6 bases between. This CDR3 spans 14 amino acids.

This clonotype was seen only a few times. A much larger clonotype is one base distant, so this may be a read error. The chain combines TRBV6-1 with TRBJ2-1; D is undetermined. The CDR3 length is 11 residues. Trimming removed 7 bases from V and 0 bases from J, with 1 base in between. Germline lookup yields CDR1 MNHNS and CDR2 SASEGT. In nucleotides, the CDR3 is TGTGCCAGCATCTCCTACAATGAGCAGTTCTTC. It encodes CASISYNEQFF.

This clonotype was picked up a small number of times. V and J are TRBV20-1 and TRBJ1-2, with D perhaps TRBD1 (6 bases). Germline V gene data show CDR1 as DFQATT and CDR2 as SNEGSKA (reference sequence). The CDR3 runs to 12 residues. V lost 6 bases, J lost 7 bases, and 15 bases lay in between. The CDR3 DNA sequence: TGCAGTGCATCAACAGGGAACCTTGGCTACACCTTC. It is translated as CSASTGNLGYTF.

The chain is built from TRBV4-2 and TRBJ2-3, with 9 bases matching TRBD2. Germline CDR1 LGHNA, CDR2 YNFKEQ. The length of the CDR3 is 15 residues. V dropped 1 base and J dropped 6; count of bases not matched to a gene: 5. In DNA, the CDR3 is TGTGCCAGCAGCCAAGTGCGGGGGGGCCCCGATACGCAGTATTTT. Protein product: CASSQVRGGPDTQYF.

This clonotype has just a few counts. CDR3 loop: CASSTYREGTGELFF. The DNA of the CDR3 is TGTGCCAGCAGTACCTACAGGGAAGGCACCGGGGAGCTGTTTTTT. The rearrangement links TRBV27 to TRBJ2-2; perhaps TRBD1 as D (6 bases). The CDR3 runs to 15 residues. The V gene's germline CDR1 is MNHEY and CDR2 SMNVEV (reference sequence). V was shortened by 5 bases and J by 4 bases, with 14 bases between the two germline ends.

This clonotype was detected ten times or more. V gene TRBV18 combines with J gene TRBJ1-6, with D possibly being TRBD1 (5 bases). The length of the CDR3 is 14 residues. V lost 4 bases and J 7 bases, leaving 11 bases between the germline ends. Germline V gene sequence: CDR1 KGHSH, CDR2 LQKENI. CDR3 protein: CASSRAGSNSPLHF. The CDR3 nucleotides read TGTGCCAGCTCACGGGCAGGGAGCAATTCACCCCTCCACTTT.

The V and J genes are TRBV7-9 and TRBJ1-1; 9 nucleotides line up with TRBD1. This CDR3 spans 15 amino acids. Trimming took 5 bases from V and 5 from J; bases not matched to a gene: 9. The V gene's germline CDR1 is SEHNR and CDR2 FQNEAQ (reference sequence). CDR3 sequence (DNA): TGTGCCAGCAGCCAGGATTCCGGGACAGGGACTGAAGCTTTCTTT. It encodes CASSQDSGTGTEAFF.

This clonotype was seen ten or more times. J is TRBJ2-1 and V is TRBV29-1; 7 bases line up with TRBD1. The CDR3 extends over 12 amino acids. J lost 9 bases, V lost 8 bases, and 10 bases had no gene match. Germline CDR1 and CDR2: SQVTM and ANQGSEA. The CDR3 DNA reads TGCAGCACTCGACAGGGTTATGGTGAGCAGTTCTTC. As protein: CSTRQGYGEQFF.

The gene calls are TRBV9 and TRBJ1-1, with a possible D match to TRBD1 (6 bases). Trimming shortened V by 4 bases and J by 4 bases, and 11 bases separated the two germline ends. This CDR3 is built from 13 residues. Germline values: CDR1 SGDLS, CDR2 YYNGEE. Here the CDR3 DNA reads TGTGCCAGCAGCAGAGGGGGTAGCACTGAAGCTTTCTTT. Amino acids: CASSRGGSTEAFF.

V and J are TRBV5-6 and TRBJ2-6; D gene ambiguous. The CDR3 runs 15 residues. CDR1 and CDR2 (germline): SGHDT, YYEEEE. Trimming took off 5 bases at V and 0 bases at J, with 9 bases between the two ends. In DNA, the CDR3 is TGTGCCAGCAGTTCAAGGGACTCTGGGGCCAACGTCCTGACTTTC. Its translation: CASSSRDSGANVLTF.

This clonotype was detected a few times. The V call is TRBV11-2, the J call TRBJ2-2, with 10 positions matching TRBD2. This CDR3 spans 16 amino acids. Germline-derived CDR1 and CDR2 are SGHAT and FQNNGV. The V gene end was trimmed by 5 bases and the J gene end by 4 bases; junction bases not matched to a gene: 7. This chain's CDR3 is CASSRAGGASTGELFF. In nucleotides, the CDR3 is TGTGCCAGCAGCCGAGCGGGGGGGGCGAGCACCGGGGAGCTGTTTTTT.

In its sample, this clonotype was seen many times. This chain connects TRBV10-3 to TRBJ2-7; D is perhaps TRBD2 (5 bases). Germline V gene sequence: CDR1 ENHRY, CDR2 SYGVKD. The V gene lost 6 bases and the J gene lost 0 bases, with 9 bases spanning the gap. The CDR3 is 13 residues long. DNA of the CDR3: TGTGCCATCAGGTCAGAGGGCTCCTACGAGCAGTACGTC. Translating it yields CAIRSEGSYEQYV.

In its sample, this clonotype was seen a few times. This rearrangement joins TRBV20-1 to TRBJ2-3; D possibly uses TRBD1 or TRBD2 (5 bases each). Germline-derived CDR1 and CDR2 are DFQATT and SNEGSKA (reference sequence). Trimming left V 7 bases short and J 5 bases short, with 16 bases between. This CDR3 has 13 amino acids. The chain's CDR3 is CSEMGTLGDTQYF. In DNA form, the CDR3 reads TGCAGTGAAATGGGGACCTTGGGAGATACGCAGTATTTT.

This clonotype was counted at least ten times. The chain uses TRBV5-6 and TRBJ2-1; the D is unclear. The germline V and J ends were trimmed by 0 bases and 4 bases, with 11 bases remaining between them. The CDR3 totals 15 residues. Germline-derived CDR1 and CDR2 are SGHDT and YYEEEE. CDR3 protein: CASSLGPRLYNEQFF. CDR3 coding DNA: TGTGCCAGCAGCTTGGGGCCGAGGCTATACAATGAGCAGTTCTTC.

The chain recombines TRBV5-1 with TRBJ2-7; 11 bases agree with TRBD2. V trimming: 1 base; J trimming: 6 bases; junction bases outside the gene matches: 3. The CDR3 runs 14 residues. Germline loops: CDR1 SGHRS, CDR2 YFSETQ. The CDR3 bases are TGCGCCAGCAGCTTGACTAGCGGGAGCTCCGAGCAGTACTTC. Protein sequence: CASSLTSGSSEQYF.

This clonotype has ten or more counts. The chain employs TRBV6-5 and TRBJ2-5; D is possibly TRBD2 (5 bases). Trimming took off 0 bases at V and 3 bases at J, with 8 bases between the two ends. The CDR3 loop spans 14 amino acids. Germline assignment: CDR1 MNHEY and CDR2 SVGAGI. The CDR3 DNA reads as TGTGCCAGCAGTTACTCGTCGGGAAAAGAGACCCAGTACTTC. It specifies CASSYSSGKETQYF.

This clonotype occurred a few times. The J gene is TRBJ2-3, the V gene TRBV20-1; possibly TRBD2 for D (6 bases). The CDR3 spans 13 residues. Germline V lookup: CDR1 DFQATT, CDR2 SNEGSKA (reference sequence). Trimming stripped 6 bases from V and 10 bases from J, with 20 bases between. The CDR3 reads CSATDGGLGAQYF. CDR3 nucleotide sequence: TGCAGTGCCACGGACGGGGGACTCGGCGCGCAGTATTTT.

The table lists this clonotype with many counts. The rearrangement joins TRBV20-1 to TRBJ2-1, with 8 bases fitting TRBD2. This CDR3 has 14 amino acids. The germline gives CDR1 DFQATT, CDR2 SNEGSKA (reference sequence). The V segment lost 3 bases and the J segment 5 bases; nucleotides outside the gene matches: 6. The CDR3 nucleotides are TGCAGTGCTAGCAGGCTAGCGGGCAACAATGAGCAGTTCTTC. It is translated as CSASRLAGNNEQFF.